This TCR beta chain derives from a study of T cells in Graves' hyperthyroidism and ophthalmopathy. Study summary: Prior to any treatment, at the point of initial diagnosis, peripheral blood was collected. Points from the study as a whole: Most clonotypes that expanded in the thyroid above 0.001 also showed up in blood.

Lactation, pregnancy, other autoimmune disease or uncontrolled infection led to exclusion of patients. Over 9 ml of fresh peripheral blood supplied the PBMCs. Worth noting for this clonotype: Its antigen is still unknown. One end of the junction fails to match germline, which may point to a read error.

RNA transcripts served as the template for amplifying TCR beta CDR3 regions. Researchers ran a first-round RT-PCR on the TCR CDR3 using the HTBI primer set. In TCRdb, the multiplex PCR reads were re-called with MiXCR into one record per CDR3 protein. The table lists around 600,000 distinct CDR3 sequences, 14% of them singletons. The CDR3 contains 14 residues. This sequence originates from a woman younger than 35 with Graves' ophthalmopathy. The V and J genes are TRBV12-3 or TRBV12-4 and TRBJ2-5; D is possibly TRBD1 or TRBD2 (6 bases each). The sequencing input was blood. CDR3 region: CASSLGGPWGTQYF. The CDR3 DNA follows: TGTGCCAGCAGCTTAGGGGGGCCCTGGGGGACCCAGTACTTC.